The source of this T cell receptor beta chain is a study of beta chain features in type 1 diabetes. Study-wide context: The samples had roughly 100,000,000 sorted cells examined in all.

Germline V CDR1 and CDR2: LGHNA, YNFKEQ. Trimming removed 1 base at V and 4 bases at J, with 14 bases between. The CDR3 has 17 amino acids. The authors reverse transcribed all of the isolated RNA, so sequencing captured expressed TCRB transcripts. Using immunoSEQ multiplex PCR, the repertoire was profiled, and TCRdb retains in-frame clones only, with some absent. The repertoire holds hundreds of thousands of clones, with over 12% as singletons. Of note for this clone: Its target is not known.

By way of CD45RO/CCR7/CD25/CD127/CD95/CD27, the CD4+ regulatory, stem cell-like memory, central memory and naive cells were sorted. General observations from the study: Sequencing from cDNA could over-represent high-TCR-expressing cells. Significant though moderate, a shortening of TCRB CDR3s appeared in all four CD4+ subsets of Type 1 diabetes patients.

The chain uses TRBV4-2 and TRBJ2-6; perhaps TRBD2 as D (6 bases). The receptor comes from a man between 18 and 29 years old with type 1 diabetes. Sequencing input: naive CD4+ T cells from blood. The CDR3, as DNA: TGTGCCAGCAGCCAAGGGCTGGGGGGTTCGGGGGCCAACGTCCTGACTTTC. This sequence encodes CASSQGLGGSGANVLTF.